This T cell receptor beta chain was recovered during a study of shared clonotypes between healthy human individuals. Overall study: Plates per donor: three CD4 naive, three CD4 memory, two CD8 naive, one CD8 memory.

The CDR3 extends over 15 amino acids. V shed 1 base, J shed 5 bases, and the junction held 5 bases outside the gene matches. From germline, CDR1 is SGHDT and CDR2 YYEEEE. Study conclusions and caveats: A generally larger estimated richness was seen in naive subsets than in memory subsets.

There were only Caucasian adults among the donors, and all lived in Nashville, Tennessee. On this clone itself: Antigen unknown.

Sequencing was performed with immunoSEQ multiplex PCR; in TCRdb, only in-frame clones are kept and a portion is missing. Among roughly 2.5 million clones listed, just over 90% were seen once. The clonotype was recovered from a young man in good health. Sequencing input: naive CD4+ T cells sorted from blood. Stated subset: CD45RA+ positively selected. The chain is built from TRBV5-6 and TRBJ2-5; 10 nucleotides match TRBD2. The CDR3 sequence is CASSLSGGAGETQYF. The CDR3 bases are TGTGCCAGCAGCTTGAGCGGGGGGGCCGGGGAGACCCAGTACTTC.